This TCR beta chain was retrieved from a study of blood T cell repertoires in COVID-19. Study-level information: Acute and convalescent COVID-19 specimens originated in the United States, Italy and Spain.

The CDR3 extends over 12 amino acids. The V end was cut by 5 bases, the J end by 4 bases, with 6 bases between. Libraries were prepared by immunoSEQ multiplex PCR; TCRdb keeps only in-frame clonotypes and omits some of them. The profile shows 160,000 or so clones, roughly 82% of them singletons. The sequence was collected from a woman in her seventies with acute or convalescent COVID-19. This chain connects TRBV12-3 or TRBV12-4 to TRBJ1-5; D ambiguous. Sequenced sample: peripheral blood. The CDR3, as DNA: TGTGCCAGCAGTCCCTCGAATCAGCCCCAGCATTTT. Amino acids: CASSPSNQPQHF.